This passage covers 19 T cell receptor beta chains from one sample sequenced in a study of shared clonotypes between healthy human individuals. Clones were sequenced by immunoSEQ multiplex PCR, and TCRdb holds only the in-frame ones, with some missing. Among over a million clones listed, around 97% were seen once. The sample comprised naive CD4+ T cells sorted from blood. The subset: CD45RA+ positively selected. Receptors were obtained from a man aged 25 to 40 in good health.

The J gene is TRBJ2-3, the V gene TRBV2, with D possibly matching TRBD2 (5 bases). The germline CDR1 and CDR2 sequences are SNHLY and FYNNEI. Trimming stripped 8 bases from V and 6 bases from J, with 9 bases between. CDR3 size: 11 residues. The CDR3 spells CASSWEDTQYF. Written as DNA, the CDR3 is TGTGCCAGCTCTTGGGAGGATACGCAGTATTTT.

This chain joins TRBV9 and TRBJ1-1, with D unclear. Germline V gene data show CDR1 as SGDLS and CDR2 as YYNGEE. This CDR3 is built from 15 residues. The V end was cut by 3 bases, the J end by 3 bases, with 15 bases between. This chain's CDR3 is CASSAHLARDTEAFF. In DNA form, the CDR3 reads TGTGCCAGCAGCGCACATCTGGCTCGGGACACTGAAGCTTTCTTT.

This chain joins TRBV30 and TRBJ1-5; D is uncertain. Per the germline V gene, CDR1 is GTSNPN and CDR2 is SVGIG (reference sequence). Trimming left V 5 bases short and J 6 bases short, with 14 bases between. CDR3 length: 13 amino acids. CDR3 nucleotide sequence: TGTGCCTGGGCGAACGGGGTAGCTCAGCCCCAGCATTTT. Translating gives CAWANGVAQPQHF.

The gene calls are TRBV7-6 and TRBJ2-1; the D gene is possibly TRBD1 (6 bases). Trimming removed 5 bases at V and 1 base at J, with 12 bases between. Germline CDR1 reads SGHVS; CDR2 reads FNYEAQ. This CDR3 has 15 amino acids. CDR3 region: CASSPRGQSYNEQFF. Written as DNA, the CDR3 is TGTGCCAGCAGCCCTAGAGGACAGTCCTACAATGAGCAGTTCTTC.

This chain joins TRBV7-2 and TRBJ1-1; D possibly corresponds to TRBD1 (5 bases). V was pared by 5 bases and J by 7 bases, with 14 bases between. Germline V lookup: CDR1 SGHTA, CDR2 FQGNSA. This CDR3 spans 13 amino acids. In nucleotides, the CDR3 is TGTGCCAGCAGCATTCGACAGAGTAATGAAGCTTTCTTT. It specifies CASSIRQSNEAFF.

The gene calls are TRBV29-1 and TRBJ1-1; 7 nucleotides agree with TRBD1. V was clipped by 2 bases and J by 4 bases; unmatched bases: 7. Germline values: CDR1 SQVTM, CDR2 ANQGSEA. The CDR3 consists of 14 residues. DNA for the CDR3: TGCAGCGTTGAAAACAGGGGTCTCCTCACTGAAGCTTTCTTT. It yields the protein CSVENRGLLTEAFF.

The chain carries TRBV28 and TRBJ2-7, with a weak D call TRBD1 (7 bases). V was shortened by 2 bases and J by 2 bases, with 19 bases between the two germline ends. The germline CDR1 and CDR2 sequences are MDHEN and SYDVKM. This CDR3 spans 17 amino acids. The CDR3 region is CASSLMPRGRRTYEQYF. The CDR3 nucleotides are TGTGCCAGCAGTTTAATGCCCAGGGGGAGGCGTACCTACGAGCAGTACTTC.

The V call is TRBV7-9, the J call TRBJ2-7; 14 nucleotides align to TRBD2. Trimming at V came to 5 bases and at J to 5 bases, leaving 8 bases not matched to a gene. The CDR3 is made up of 16 amino acids. Looked up from germline, CDR1 is SEHNR and CDR2 is FQNEAQ (reference sequence). The CDR3 sequence: CASSAQGTSGSDEQYF. The DNA of the CDR3 is TGTGCCAGCAGCGCCCAAGGGACTAGCGGGAGCGACGAGCAGTACTTC.

For the CDR3, the DNA is TGTGCCAGCAGCCCGAGACAGGGAGAGACTGAAGCTTTCTTT. This encodes CASSPRQGETEAFF. The chain employs TRBV7-2 and TRBJ1-1; 7 bases map to TRBD1. This CDR3 spans 14 amino acids. CDR1 is SGHTA, CDR2 FQGNSA, per germline. Germline trimming cut 5 bases from V and 5 bases from J; bases unmatched to any gene: 8.

As regards this clone: The junction shows a germline mismatch at one end, possibly a read error. This rearrangement joins TRBV7-7 to TRBJ2-1; 7 nucleotides align to TRBD2. CDR3 size: 17 residues. CDR1 and CDR2 from the germline V gene are SSHAT and FNYEAQ (reference sequence). The CDR3 loop reads CASSLEIGRIPGNEQFF. The CDR3 bases are TGTGCTAGCAGCTTGGAAATCGGGAGGATACCCGGGAATGAGCAGTTCTTC.

The genes are TRBV5-1 and TRBJ2-1, with 13 bases that match TRBD2. Germline trimming cut 6 bases from V and 8 bases from J; bases unmatched to any gene: 8. This CDR3 is built from 15 residues. Per the germline V gene, CDR1 is SGHRS and CDR2 is YFSETQ. CDR3 sequence (DNA): TGCGCCAGCACGCTACTAGCGGGAGGGAGGGATGAGCAGTTCTTC. It codes for CASTLLAGGRDEQFF. Full variable domain (missing parts from reference TRBV5-1 and TRBJ2-1): KAGVTQTPRYLIKTRGQQVTLSCSPISGHRSVSWYQQTPGQGLQFLFEYFSETQRNKGNFPGRFSGRQFSNSRSEMNVSTLELGDSALYLCASTLLAGGRDEQFFGPGTRLTVL.

This chain joins TRBV7-9 and TRBJ2-1; no reliable D call. Germline lookup yields CDR1 SEHNR and CDR2 FQNEAQ (reference sequence). The CDR3 is 14 amino acids. V lost 5 bases to trimming and J lost 7 bases, with 15 bases between them. The CDR3 is CASSPWAPGNEQFF. In DNA, the CDR3 is TGTGCCAGCAGCCCATGGGCCCCCGGGAATGAGCAGTTCTTC.

This clone has more than one count but fewer than ten. The rearrangement uses TRBV5-4 and TRBJ1-1; D unclear. Trimming removed 4 bases at V and 0 bases at J, with 10 bases between. Germline-derived CDR1 and CDR2 are SGHNT and YYREEE (reference sequence). The CDR3 has 14 amino acids. The CDR3 loop is CASSQSHMNTEAFF. CDR3 coding DNA: TGTGCCAGCAGCCAGTCCCACATGAACACTGAAGCTTTCTTT.

The chain links TRBV28 to TRBJ2-1, with 9 bases that match TRBD2. V shed 3 bases, J shed 9 bases, and the junction held 9 bases outside the gene matches. Germline CDR1 and CDR2: MDHEN and SYDVKM. This CDR3 comprises 15 residues. In nucleotides, the CDR3 is TGTGCCAGCAGTTTGGGCGGGAGGGTTAAAATTGAGCAGTTCTTC. Residues: CASSLGGRVKIEQFF.

This chain joins TRBV6-5 and TRBJ2-5; D not certain. The CDR3 length is 13 residues. Germline V gene data show CDR1 as MNHEY and CDR2 as SVGAGI. V was shortened by 5 bases and J by 7 bases, with 14 bases between the two germline ends. CDR3 nucleotides: TGTGCCAGCAGTCCCGGACGGTCGGGGACCCAGTACTTC. Amino acids: CASSPGRSGTQYF.

The chain recombines TRBV29-1 with TRBJ2-1; maybe TRBD1 (5 bases). The CDR3 contains 15 residues. V lost 4 bases and J 2 bases, leaving 15 bases between the germline ends. Germline V CDR1 and CDR2: SQVTM, ANQGSEA. CDR3 residues: CSVAGSLNPYNEQFF. In DNA form, the CDR3 reads TGCAGCGTTGCAGGGTCCCTCAACCCCTACAATGAGCAGTTCTTC.

This chain links TRBV7-2 with TRBJ2-1; the D gene is possibly TRBD2 (6 bases). Germline-derived CDR1 and CDR2 are SGHTA and FQGNSA. The CDR3 loop spans 16 amino acids. The germline V and J ends were trimmed by 0 bases and 2 bases, with 11 bases remaining between them. The CDR3 DNA sequence: TGTGCCAGCAGCTTAGCGGGCGGGACGCCCTACAATGAGCAGTTCTTC. Translating it yields CASSLAGGTPYNEQFF. The full variable domain, its missing parts supplied by reference TRBV7-2 and TRBJ2-1, is GAGVSQSPSNKVTEKGKDVELRCDPISGHTALYWYRQSLGQGLEFLIYFQGNSAPDKSGLPSDRFSAERTGGSVSTLTIQRTQQEDSAVYLCASSLAGGTPYNEQFFGPGTRLTVL.

V is TRBV18 and J is TRBJ1-1, with unresolved D. The V end lost 2 bases, the J end lost 3 bases, and 7 bases lay between the germline ends. This CDR3 contains 13 residues. The germline gives CDR1 KGHSH, CDR2 LQKENI. This CDR3 is CASSPLPDTEAFF. In DNA, the CDR3 is TGTGCCAGCTCACCATTGCCAGACACTGAAGCTTTCTTT. The complete variable domain, with remaining parts taken from reference TRBV18 and TRBJ1-1, reads NAGVMQNPRHLVRRRGQEARLRCSPMKGHSHVYWYRQLPEEGLKFMVYLQKENIIDESGMPKERFSAEFPKEGPSILRIQQVVRGDSAAYFCASSPLPDTEAFFGQGTRLTVV.

The genes are TRBV15 and TRBJ1-4; 8 nucleotides align to TRBD1. The CDR3 length is 18 residues. V was pared by 4 bases and J by 0 bases, with 10 bases of the junction left unmatched. Germline V gene sequence: CDR1 LNHNV, CDR2 YYDKDF (reference sequence). The CDR3 DNA reads TGTGCCACCAGCAACCGACAGGGGCGCATCGCAACTAATGAAAAACTGTTTTTT. Translation: CATSNRQGRIATNEKLFF.